This T cell receptor beta chain is drawn from a study of shared clonotypes between healthy human individuals (dated by TCRdb to 2019 to 2021). Notes on the research overall: The cohort included three men and a couple of women between 18 and 49 years of age. For each donor, CD4 naive and CD4 memory were each given three plates, CD8 naive was given two plates, and CD8 memory was given one plate. To estimate repertoire size and how much clonotype sharing occurs between individuals, the study deeply sequenced the blood TCR repertoires of roughly 5 healthy adults. Different laboratories and diverse techniques were used to prepare libraries and sequence TCR repertoires, to increase sequencing depth and limit assay-specific biases. Each donor's leukapheresis produced roughly between roughly 0.94 and 9.5 billion PBMCs. On the study overall, not on this receptor specifically: Based on pairwise subsampling, the degree of clonotype sharing among donors was expected to be affected by sequencing depth. Naive subsets generally had larger estimated clonotype richness than memory subsets. Rarefaction of sorted-subset datasets indicated incomplete sequencing despite the large sequencing depth. Because the study included only a small number of donors, the genetic and exposure-history diversity represented was limited. Compared with non-shared clonotypes, the clonotypes found in all four sorted-subset donors had higher generation probabilities. Across a handful of donors, roughly 5.4% of naive CD4, around 3.5% of naive CD8, about 2% of memory CD4, and about 0.44% of memory CD8 clonotypes were shared. Only blood was sampled, and tissue TCR repertoires likely differ from those in blood.

TCR CDR3 regions were amplified from genomic DNA by multiplex PCR using the deep immunoSEQ assay. Extracted genomic DNA from each cell subset was distributed evenly across all wells of several immunoSEQ 96-well plates, and each plate was treated as a replicate. For sorted subsets, each replicate PCR was loaded with about 0.2 ug genomic DNA, equivalent to about 30,000 T cell genomes. The purified libraries were quantified using a Qubit 3.0 fluorometer, sized with a Bioanalyzer 2100, and then quantified again using the KAPA Library Quantification kit. A separate single-read 150-cycle Illumina NextSeq 550 flow cell was used to sequence each immunoSEQ 96-well plate. Per the source publication's procedure: Because only junctional sequences without quality scores were contained in the immunoSEQ output, filtering matching that applied to full-length reads could not be performed. To assign V/J genes and CDR3, sequences were annotated using PyIR, a Python wrapper for IgBLAST v1.9, with IMGT germline references. Any read was removed if the V/J assignment was weak (E-value above 1e-6), the CDR3 was missing, or the read contained stop codons, out-of-frame junctions, or ambiguous translated residues. V3J clonotypes were defined as sequences sharing the same inferred V gene, J gene, and CDR3 amino acid sequence. Percentage overlap between repertoires was computed as shared unique clonotypes divided by the size of the smaller repertoire. Repertoire richness was assessed with RTK rarefaction, the Chao1 estimator, and Recon v2.1 estimates of unobserved clonotypes. Generation probabilities for all TCRbeta clonotypes obtained by the gDNA method from several donors were computed using OLGA. TCRdb carries this immuneACCESS record with in-frame sequences only. Its versions omit some clonotypes, under half of them owing to an unresolved V gene in the studies checked, with the rest unexplained. V and J calls and clone size come straight from that table; D and trimming were deduced from the DNA. This sample holds hundreds of thousands of clones; around 72% were observed only once. Over 1.5% of the sample is in the top ten clones.

Donors were healthy HIV-negative adults with no recently reported acute infections or vaccinations. All donors were Caucasian adults living in Nashville, Tennessee, USA. CD4+ T cells were enriched through magnetic negative selection, after which naive cells were positively selected on CD45RA and the remaining negative fraction served as the memory subset. Blood was obtained by leukapheresis, after which PBMCs were separated by Ficoll-Histopaque density gradient centrifugation and cryopreserved in liquid nitrogen vapor phase. Analytical flow cytometry was used to check the purity and quantity of every magnetically sorted T cell population. From each sorted fraction, genomic DNA was isolated and quantified by UV absorbance on a Nanodrop 2000c. The cysteine opens and the phenylalanine closes a CDR3 of 15 amino acids. Only the CDR3 part of the read is kept: 45 bases, read in frame from the first base. CDR1 and CDR2, per the germline V gene, are SGHRS and YFSETQ. Trimmed from V: 4 bases; trimmed from J: 2 bases; junction bases lacking a gene match: 6.

Details on this clone: Its binding antigen is unknown. Nothing much larger sits one base from this clone, and base qualities are not available.

The chain is assembled from TRBV5-1 and TRBJ1-1; 9 middle bases align to TRBD1. The sequence derives from a woman aged 25-40 years in good health. Material: memory CD4+ T cells sorted from blood. The sample's cell subset or site label, decoded: CD45RA-negative fraction. The base sequence is TGCGCCAGCAGCACACCGGGACAGGGAAACACTGAAGCTTTCTTT. This encodes CASSTPGQGNTEAFF.